Following are 18 T cell receptor beta chains from one sample sequenced in a study of OX40 agonist ivuxolimab in advanced cancers. Profiling relied on immunoSEQ multiplex PCR, and the TCRdb table lists in-frame clones only, not all of them. This sample has roughly 70,000 clones, with around 86% found just once. The source was CD4+ or CD8+ T cells sorted from blood, collected in a trial of the OX40 agonist ivuxolimab. Every receptor here comes from an adult with an advanced solid tumor such as melanoma, head and neck, liver or kidney cancer.

V and J are TRBV19 and TRBJ2-1, with a possible D match to TRBD1 (5 bases). CDR1 is LNHDA and CDR2 is SQIVND in the germline V gene (reference sequence). V was shortened by 5 bases and J by 4 bases, with 21 bases between the two germline ends. CDR3 length: 17 residues. CDR3 in DNA: TGTGCCAGTAGTCGCCGCCCGACAGCCCCTGCTTACAATGAGCAGTTCTTC. The encoded protein is CASSRRPTAPAYNEQFF.

The chain links TRBV5-1 to TRBJ2-3; 10 bases match TRBD1. CDR1 SGHRS and CDR2 YFSETQ come from the germline V gene. J gave up 5 bases and V 0 bases, and 3 bases lay outside the gene matches. This CDR3 contains 15 residues. CDR3 sequence reads: CASSLGQGAGDTQYF. CDR3 sequence (DNA): TGCGCCAGCAGCTTGGGACAGGGGGCCGGAGATACGCAGTATTTT.

The genes are TRBV18 and TRBJ2-1, with TRBD2 matching over 8 bases. Germline V gene data show CDR1 as KGHSH and CDR2 as LQKENI. V dropped 2 bases and J dropped 7; count of bases not matched to a gene: 7. This CDR3 is 15 amino acids long. This chain's CDR3 is CASSPGNREGNEQFF. The CDR3 DNA is TGTGCCAGCTCACCAGGGAATCGGGAGGGGAATGAGCAGTTCTTC.

This chain joins TRBV4-1 and TRBJ2-3; D unclear. This CDR3 comprises 14 residues. The germline V gene has CDR1 MGHRA and CDR2 YSYEKL. With 4 bases removed from V and 2 bases from J, the gap between germline ends came to 10 bases. The CDR3 DNA sequence: TGCGCCAGCAGCCCCCCCACCTTCACAGATACGCAGTATTTT. As protein: CASSPPTFTDTQYF.

This chain connects TRBV7-9 to TRBJ2-1; 7 bases are shared with TRBD2. CDR1 is SEHNR, CDR2 FQNEAQ, per germline (reference sequence). CDR3 size: 12 residues. The junction had 3 bases not matched to a gene; V was cut back by 9 bases and J by 4 bases. The CDR3, as DNA: TGTGCCAGTTACGGGGGGTACAATGAGCAGTTCTTC. This gives the protein CASYGGYNEQFF.

This chain connects TRBV5-1 to TRBJ1-4; 7 positions match TRBD1. Per the germline V gene, CDR1 is SGHRS and CDR2 is YFSETQ. CDR3 length: 15 residues. J lost 4 bases, V lost 0 bases, and 3 bases had no gene match. The CDR3 nucleotides are TGCGCCAGCAGCTTGGAAGGGACAGTTAATGAAAAACTGTTTTTT. It codes for CASSLEGTVNEKLFF.

J is TRBJ2-1 and V is TRBV29-1; D is uncertain. This CDR3 contains 11 residues. Germline V lookup: CDR1 SQVTM, CDR2 ANQGSEA. Between the trimmed V and J ends, which lost 4 bases and 2 bases, there was a span of 3 bases. The CDR3 protein is CSVVTYNEQFF. CDR3 DNA sequence: TGCAGCGTTGTTACCTACAATGAGCAGTTCTTC.

The J gene is TRBJ2-1, the V gene TRBV7-2, with D perhaps TRBD1 or TRBD2 (7 bases each). V gave up 4 bases and J gave up 8 bases, with 12 bases separating them. Germline V lookup: CDR1 SGHTA, CDR2 FQGNSA. This CDR3 region has 13 residues. CDR3 in amino acids: CASSSRGGHEQFF. In DNA, the CDR3 is TGTGCCAGCAGCTCCAGGGGGGGCCATGAGCAGTTCTTC.

The chain has TRBV6-6 and TRBJ1-4; TRBD1 might be the D (6 bases). V was trimmed by 3 bases and J by 0 bases, leaving 8 bases between them. Germline CDR1 MNHNY, CDR2 SVGAGI (reference sequence). This CDR3 region has 15 residues. The CDR3 DNA reads TGTGCCAGCAGTTATAACAGGGCAACTAATGAAAAACTGTTTTTT. Amino acids: CASSYNRATNEKLFF.

The chain combines TRBV11-1 with TRBJ2-6, with D perhaps TRBD2 (5 bases). The CDR3 is 17 amino acids. V lost 4 bases, J lost 0 bases, and 13 bases lay in between. Per germline, CDR1 SGHAT and CDR2 FQDESV (reference sequence). DNA for the CDR3: TGTGCCAGCAGCTGGGAGAGAGGTAGCTCTGGGGCCAACGTCCTGACTTTC. Residues: CASSWERGSSGANVLTF. Filled out from reference TRBV11-1 and TRBJ2-6, the complete variable domain reads EAEVAQSPRYKITEKSQAVAFWCDPISGHATLYWYRQILGQGPELLVQFQDESVVDDSQLPKDRFSAERLKGVDSTLKIQPAELGDSAMYLCASSWERGSSGANVLTFGAGSRLTVL.

The rearrangement uses TRBV4-2 and TRBJ1-2; 8 nucleotides agree with TRBD1. The CDR3 consists of 13 residues. Germline-derived CDR1 and CDR2 are LGHNA and YNFKEQ. The J segment lost 6 bases and the V segment lost 5 bases, leaving 5 bases of the junction unmatched. CDR3: CASSLGTGDGYTF. The CDR3 DNA follows: TGTGCCAGCAGCTTAGGGACAGGAGATGGCTACACCTTC.

The CDR3 here is CATSRDGVGQYF. CDR3 DNA sequence: TGTGCCACCAGCAGGGACGGCGTAGGGCAGTACTTC. The rearrangement links TRBV15 to TRBJ2-7, with D hard to call. Germline V gene lookup returns CDR1 LNHNV and CDR2 YYDKDF (reference sequence). CDR3 length: 12 residues. Trimming shortened V by 3 bases and J by 9 bases, and 12 bases separated the two germline ends.

This chain links TRBV11-3 with TRBJ2-2; D might be TRBD1 or TRBD2, each matching 5 bases. The V and J ends lost 3 bases and 0 bases respectively, with 8 bases between them. The CDR3 is 15 residues long. Germline loops: CDR1 SGHNT, CDR2 YENEEA. The CDR3, as DNA: TGTGCCAGCAGCTTGGGGGATACGAACACCGGGGAGCTGTTTTTT. It translates to CASSLGDTNTGELFF. Complete variable domain (other parts from reference TRBV11-3 and TRBJ2-2): EAGVVQSPRYKIIEKKQPVAFWCNPISGHNTLYWYLQNLGQGPELLIRYENEEAVDDSQLPKDRFSAERLKGVDSTLKIQPAELGDSAVYLCASSLGDTNTGELFFGEGSRLTVL.

This clone has only one observation. This chain connects TRBV7-8 to TRBJ1-1; no clear D gene. Germline CDR1 reads SGHVS; CDR2 reads FQNEAQ. Trimming left V 5 bases short and J 10 bases short, with 17 bases between. There are 13 residues in the CDR3. The DNA for the CDR3 is TGTGCCAGCAGCCCCTCGTTTTACGGTGCAGCTTTCTTT. Residues: CASSPSFYGAAFF.

This rearrangement joins TRBV6-5 to TRBJ1-5, with D tentatively TRBD1 (6 bases). The length of the CDR3 is 14 residues. V lost 6 bases, J lost 2 bases, and 11 bases lay in between. In germline, CDR1 is MNHEY, CDR2 SVGAGI. CDR3 protein: CASSYAGGNQPQHF. Written as DNA, the CDR3 is TGTGCCAGCAGCTACGCAGGGGGCAATCAGCCCCAGCATTTT.

This chain connects TRBV12-5 to TRBJ2-1; possibly TRBD1 for D (6 bases). Germline CDR1 reads LGHNT; CDR2 reads FRNRAP. The CDR3 length is 12 residues. V was pared by 6 bases and J by 7 bases, with 10 bases between. CDR3 nucleotide sequence: TGTGCTAGTGGCCTCGGACAGAATGAGCAGTTCTTC. It yields the protein CASGLGQNEQFF.

As DNA, the CDR3 is TGTGCCAGCAGCTTAGCTGGGATCAGCACTGAAGCTTTCTTT. Translation: CASSLAGISTEAFF. The V call is TRBV7-2, the J call TRBJ1-1; D gene unclear. The length of the CDR3 is 14 residues. Germline assignment: CDR1 SGHTA and CDR2 FQGNSA. Trimming removed 0 bases at V and 4 bases at J, with 9 bases between. The whole variable domain, filled in from reference TRBV7-2 and TRBJ1-1, reads GAGVSQSPSNKVTEKGKDVELRCDPISGHTALYWYRQSLGQGLEFLIYFQGNSAPDKSGLPSDRFSAERTGGSVSTLTIQRTQQEDSAVYLCASSLAGISTEAFFGQGTRLTVV.

The V call is TRBV21-1, the J call TRBJ2-7; the D segment call TRBD1 is taken from the table without a DNA check. TRBV21-1 has pseudogene status. The CDR3 sequence is 17 residues long. DNA for the CDR3: TGTGCCAGCAGCAAAGAACAGGGCTCCCTGGTCAGCTACGAGCAGTACTTC. Protein: CASSKEQGSLVSYEQYF.